This T cell receptor beta chain was observed in a study of T cell responses to AZD1222 COVID-19 vaccine. The data were produced by immunoSEQ multiplex PCR, yet TCRdb's version contains in-frame clones alone and is incomplete. The table includes 150,000 or so clones, around 93% detected once. The CDR3 extends over 17 amino acids. Germline values: CDR1 SGHRS, CDR2 YFSETQ. The J segment lost 3 bases and the V segment lost 10 bases, leaving 14 bases of the junction unmatched. For this clone: Other DNA sequences within the sample encode an identical CDR3.

Here the sequenced sample was peripheral blood, taken 28 days after the second AZD1222 dose. V is TRBV5-1 and J is TRBJ1-5, with 12 nucleotides matching TRBD1. This receptor was taken from an adult who received the AZD1222 COVID-19 vaccine. The CDR3 bases are TGCGCCCCAGCGGGGGGGACAGGGGGCTCTGACAATCAGCCCCAGCATTTT. Protein product: CAPAGGTGGSDNQPQHF. Using reference TRBV5-1 and TRBJ1-5 for the parts outside the CDR3, the full variable domain is KAGVTQTPRYLIKTRGQQVTLSCSPISGHRSVSWYQQTPGQGLQFLFEYFSETQRNKGNFPGRFSGRQFSNSRSEMNVSTLELGDSALYLCAPAGGTGGSDNQPQHFGDGTRLSIL.